Listed here is a single T cell receptor beta chain. The data are from a study of blood T cell repertoires in COVID-19. V dropped 4 bases and J dropped 10 bases, with 17 bases sitting between them. Germline assignment: CDR1 LGHNA and CDR2 YSLEER. The CDR3 spans 15 residues. TCRdb's table, derived via immunoSEQ multiplex PCR, lists solely in-frame clones and lacks some. This table has approximately 360,000 clones, around 87% appearing once. Input material: peripheral blood. This clonotype was sampled from a man younger than 35 with active or convalescent COVID-19. The chain combines TRBV4-3 with TRBJ1-6; a possible D gene is TRBD1 (5 bases). As DNA, the CDR3 is TGCGCCAGCAGCCGAAACGTAGGGGTTATATCACCCCTCCACTTT. Its protein product is CASSRNVGVISPLHF.